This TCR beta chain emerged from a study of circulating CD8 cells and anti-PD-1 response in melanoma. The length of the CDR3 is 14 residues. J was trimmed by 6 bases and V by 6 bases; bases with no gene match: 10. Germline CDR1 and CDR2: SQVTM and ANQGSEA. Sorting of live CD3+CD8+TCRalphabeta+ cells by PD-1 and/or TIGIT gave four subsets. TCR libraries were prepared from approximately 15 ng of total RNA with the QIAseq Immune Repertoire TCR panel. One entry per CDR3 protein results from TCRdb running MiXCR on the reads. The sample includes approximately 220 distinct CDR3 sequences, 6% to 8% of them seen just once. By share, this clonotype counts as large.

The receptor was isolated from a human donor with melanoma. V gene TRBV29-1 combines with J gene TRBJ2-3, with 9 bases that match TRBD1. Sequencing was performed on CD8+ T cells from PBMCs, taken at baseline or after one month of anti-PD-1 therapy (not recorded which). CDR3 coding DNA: TGCAGCGTGGACAGGGGTAGTTTTTCGGATACGCAGTATTTT. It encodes CSVDRGSFSDTQYF.